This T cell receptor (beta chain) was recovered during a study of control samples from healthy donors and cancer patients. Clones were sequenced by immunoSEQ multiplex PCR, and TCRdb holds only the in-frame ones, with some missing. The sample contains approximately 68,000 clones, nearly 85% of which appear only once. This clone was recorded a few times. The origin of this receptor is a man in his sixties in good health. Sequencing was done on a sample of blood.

CDR3 DNA sequence: TGTGCCAGCAGCACGGGACAATTTCGCTCTGGGGCCAACGTCCTGACTTTC. Translation gives CASSTGQFRSGANVLTF. The rearrangement links TRBV7-2 to TRBJ2-6; weak D call: TRBD1 (6 bases). The CDR3 has 17 amino acids. Trimming took 5 bases from V and 0 from J, leaving 14 bases between them. CDR1 is SGHTA, CDR2 FQGNSA, per germline.